This TCR beta chain was identified in a study of CXCR3-negative and CXCR3-positive naive CD8 T cells. The CDR3 is 12 residues long. In germline, CDR1 is SQVTM, CDR2 ANQGSEA. 5' RACE with UMI labels generated the TRB cDNA libraries. TCRdb re-called the 5' RACE reads and gives one entry per CDR3 protein, without DNA. With about 56,000 distinct CDR3 sequences in the sample, the ten largest clones hold 20% to 25%. J is TRBJ1-3 and V is TRBV29-1. Sequencing was performed on memory CD8+ T cells from blood. The clonotype was recovered from a human donor in good health. Some clones in this sample may be carry-over from other donors' samples. CDR3: CSVETGRDTIYF.